The clone carrying this T cell receptor (beta chain) was found a few times. These data belong to a study of blood T cell repertoires in COVID-19. Study at large: Nucleic acid was either cDNA or gDNA, and it came from T cells, B-cell-depleted T cells, or PBMCs.

Per the original methods: Amplification of reference gene primers provided the estimated nucleated cell counts. The table came from immunoSEQ multiplex PCR; TCRdb's copy has only in-frame clones and leaves some out. That table is the source of V, J and clone size, and D and trimming were worked out from the DNA. The profile covers around 130,000 clones, with 80% to 90% appearing a single time and over 10% taken by the ten largest. The CDR3 totals 17 residues. After removal of 4 bases from V and 7 bases from J, the junction contained 14 bases not matched to a gene. The germline V gene encodes CDR1 LGHDT and CDR2 YNNKEL (reference sequence).

This chain joins TRBV3-1 (or the pseudogene TRBV3-2) and TRBJ2-7, with 12 nucleotides matching TRBD2. Material: peripheral blood. This receptor was taken from a human donor in a cohort sampled during active COVID-19. The CDR3 DNA reads as TGTGCCAGCAGCCGATGGACTAGCGGGGCCAAGCCTGGTGAGCAGTACTTC. Translated, it gives CASSRWTSGAKPGEQYF.